This TCR beta chain was sequenced in a study of identical twins. In the case of this clonotype: What it binds is not known.

Looked up from germline, CDR1 is DFQATT and CDR2 is SNEGSKA (reference sequence). The CDR3 spans 13 residues. V lost 5 bases to trimming and J lost 8 bases, with 18 bases between them. Findings and limits, study-wide: Low generation-probability sequences were in excess among twin-shared out-of-frame alpha sequences.

TCRdb re-analysed the 5' RACE reads in MiXCR, keeping a single row per CDR3 protein. The top ten hold around 12% of the sample, which has 410,000 or so distinct CDR3 sequences, roughly 18% seen once. The specimen was naive T cells sorted from blood. The clonotype comes from a man aged 45 to 65 in good health. The chain joins TRBV20-1 to TRBJ1-1; weak D call: TRBD1 (5 bases). CDR3 sequence (DNA): TGCAGTGCTTCGCTGGTAGGAGGGACGGAAGCTTTCTTT. Its protein product is CSASLVGGTEAFF.